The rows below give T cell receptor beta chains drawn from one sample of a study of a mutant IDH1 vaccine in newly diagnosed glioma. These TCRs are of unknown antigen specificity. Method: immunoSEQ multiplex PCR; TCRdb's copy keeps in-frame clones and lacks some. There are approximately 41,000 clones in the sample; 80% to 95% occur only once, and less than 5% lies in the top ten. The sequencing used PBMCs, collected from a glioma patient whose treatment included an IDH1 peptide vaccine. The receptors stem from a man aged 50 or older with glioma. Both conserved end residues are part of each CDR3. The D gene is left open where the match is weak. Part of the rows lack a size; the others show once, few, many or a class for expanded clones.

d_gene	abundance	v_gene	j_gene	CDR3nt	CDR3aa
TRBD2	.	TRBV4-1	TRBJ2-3	TGCGCCAGCAGCCAACGAGCGGGGGGGAGCACAGATACGCAGTATTTT	CASSQRAGGSTDTQYF
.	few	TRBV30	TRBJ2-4	TGTGCCTGGAGTGCGCTCATAAGGTCAGGAAACATTCAGTACTTC	CAWSALIRSGNIQYF
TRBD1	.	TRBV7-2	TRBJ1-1	TGTGCCAGCAGCGCACAACAGGGGATCGGCACTGAAGCTTTCTTT	CASSAQQGIGTEAFF
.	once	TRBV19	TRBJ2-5	TGTGCCAGTGCCCTCGGGGAGACCCAGTACTTC	CASALGETQYF
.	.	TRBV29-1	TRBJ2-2	TGCAGCGTTGGACCCCCAGGGAACACCGGGGAGCTGTTTTTT	CSVGPPGNTGELFF
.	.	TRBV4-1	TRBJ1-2	TGCGCCAGCAGCCAAGGGGAGGACTATGGCTACACCTTC	CASSQGEDYGYTF
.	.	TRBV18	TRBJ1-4	TGTGCCAGCTCACCGAGGACAGCCACTGCAACTAATGAAAAACTGTTTTTT	CASSPRTATATNEKLFF
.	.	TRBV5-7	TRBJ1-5	TGTGCCAGCAGGTCAGGTTTCAATCAGCCCCAGCATTTT	CASRSGFNQPQHF
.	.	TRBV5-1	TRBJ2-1	TGCGCCAGCAGCCGGGACTCTAAGGGGGGTATTTCCTACAATGAGCAGTTCTTC	CASSRDSKGGISYNEQFF
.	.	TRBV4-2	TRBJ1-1	TGTGCCAGCAGCCACCCTGGACAGATGAACACTGAAGCTTTCTTT	CASSHPGQMNTEAFF
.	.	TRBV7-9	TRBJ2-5	TGTGCCAGCAGCTTAGTAGGACAAGAGACCCAGTACTTC	CASSLVGQETQYF
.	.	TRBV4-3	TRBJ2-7	TGCGCCAGCAGCCAAGAGGTAGGGTCCGAGCAGTACTTC	CASSQEVGSEQYF
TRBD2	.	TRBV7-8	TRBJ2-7	TGTGCCAGCAGATTAACTAGCGGGGGCTACGAGCAGTACTTC	CASRLTSGGYEQYF
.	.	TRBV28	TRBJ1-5	TGTGCCAGCAGCCCTCACAGGGTGAAGCAGCCCCAGCATTTT	CASSPHRVKQPQHF
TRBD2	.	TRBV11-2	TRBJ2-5	TGTGCCAGCAGCCCGGGACGTCTAGCGGGAGGGTTCCAAGAGACCCAGTACTTC	CASSPGRLAGGFQETQYF
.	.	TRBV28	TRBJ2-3	TGTGCCAGCAGCAGAGAAGGTACGCAGTATTTT	CASSREGTQYF
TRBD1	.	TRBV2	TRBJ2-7	TGTGCCACCATGCCGGGACAGGGGTCTTACGAGCAGTACTTC	CATMPGQGSYEQYF
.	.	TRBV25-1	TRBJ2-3	TGTGCCAGCAGTGAAGCGCCCAGGGCGCAGTATTTT	CASSEAPRAQYF
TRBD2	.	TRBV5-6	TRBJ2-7	TGTGCCAGCAGCTCCCCCGGTCTAGCGGGAGTCTACGAGCAGTACTTC	CASSSPGLAGVYEQYF
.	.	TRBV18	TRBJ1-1	TGTGCCAGCTCACCAAGGGAGATGTATTATGGGAACACTGAAGCTTTCTTT	CASSPREMYYGNTEAFF
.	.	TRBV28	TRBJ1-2	TGTGCCAGCACCAACGAGGGTAGGGTCGGCGCCTATGGCTACACCTTC	CASTNEGRVGAYGYTF
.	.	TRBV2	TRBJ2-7	TGTGCCAGCAGTGAACAGGTGGTGCAGTACTTC	CASSEQVVQYF
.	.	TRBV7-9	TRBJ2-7	TGTGCCAGCAGCTTAGTTGTTGGTTCGTCCGCAAACGAGCAGTACTTC	CASSLVVGSSANEQYF
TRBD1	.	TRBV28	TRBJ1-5	TGTGCCAGCAGTTCGGGACAGGGGGACAATCAGCCCCAGCATTTT	CASSSGQGDNQPQHF
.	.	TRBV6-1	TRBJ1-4	TGTGCCAGCAGTGAATGGGTTGAGGGCAAGGGGTATGAAAAACTGTTTTTT	CASSEWVEGKGYEKLFF
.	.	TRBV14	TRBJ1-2	TGTGCCAGCAGCTACGACCTACTCAGAGGCTACACCTTC	CASSYDLLRGYTF
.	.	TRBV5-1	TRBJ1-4	TGCGCCAGCAGCTTGGGAGCTGGTGAAAAACTGTTTTTT	CASSLGAGEKLFF
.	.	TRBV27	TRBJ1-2	TGTGCCAGCAGTTTAGACAAGCGAGGGAACTATGGCTACACCTTC	CASSLDKRGNYGYTF
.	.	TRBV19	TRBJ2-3	TGTGCCAGTAGTATCAGGGTCCTTCGAGGCACAGATACGCAGTATTTT	CASSIRVLRGTDTQYF
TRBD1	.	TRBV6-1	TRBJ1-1	TGTGCCAGCAGTCAGGACAGGGTGGCTTTCTTT	CASSQDRVAFF
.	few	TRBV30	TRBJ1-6	TGTGCCTGGAGTTACGAATCACCCCTCCACTTT	CAWSYESPLHF
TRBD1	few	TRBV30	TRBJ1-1	TGTGCCTGGAGTGTGACAGGGATGAAGACTGAAGCTTTCTTT	CAWSVTGMKTEAFF
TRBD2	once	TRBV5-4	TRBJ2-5	TGTGCCAGCAGCCATACTAGCGTGCAAGAGACCCAGTACTTC	CASSHTSVQETQYF
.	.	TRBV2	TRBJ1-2	TGTGCCAGCACCCCCTTTGTAGGGTATGGCTACACCTTC	CASTPFVGYGYTF
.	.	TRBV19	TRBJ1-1	TGTGCCAGTAGTATCGGCCAGGGAGGGTTCACTGAAGCTTTCTTT	CASSIGQGGFTEAFF
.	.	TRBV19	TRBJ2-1	TGTGCCAGTAGGCTTGGGGGTTCGGGGTCCTACAATGAGCAGTTCTTC	CASRLGGSGSYNEQFF
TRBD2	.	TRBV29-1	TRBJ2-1	TGCAGCGTTCGGGGGGGTGAGCAGTTCTTC	CSVRGGEQFF
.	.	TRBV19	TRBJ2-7	TGTGCCAGTAGTGTCAGGGTATTCAACGAGCAGTACTTC	CASSVRVFNEQYF
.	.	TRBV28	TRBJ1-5	TGTGCCAGCAGCACAATCAGTCAGCCCCAGCATTTT	CASSTISQPQHF
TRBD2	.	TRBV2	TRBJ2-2	TGTGCCAGCAGGCGAGTAGCGGGAGGCGGCGGGGAGCTGTTTTTT	CASRRVAGGGGELFF